The present TCR beta chain was sequenced within a study of cytomegalovirus exposure and HLA in healthy donors. General observations from the study: Some TCR beta chains (approximately 180 of them) were listed as cytomegalovirus-associated. In an earlier analysis, in some 500 donors, most V segments appeared productive either ~90% or ~30% of the time. A later analysis showed HLA-associated TCR beta chains outstripping equally common others in clonal expansion.

Trimming shortened V by 5 bases and J by 5 bases, and 12 bases separated the two germline ends. This CDR3 is built from 13 residues. Per germline, CDR1 LNHDA and CDR2 SQIVND (reference sequence). PCR involved 60 Vbeta and 13 Jbeta primers. Data came from immunoSEQ multiplex PCR; TCRdb stores just in-frame clones and leaves some out. The sample yields about 130,000 clones, 80% to 85% seen once. The count of this clone is one. As yet, its antigen is unknown. The clonotype originates from a man in his late teens or twenties in good health and CMV-seronegative. Material: PBMCs. The rearrangement uses TRBV19 and TRBJ1-1; no definite D call. CDR3 loop: CASSAIPGTEAFF. CDR3 sequence (DNA): TGTGCCAGTAGTGCGATTCCGGGGACTGAAGCTTTCTTT. The full variable domain, completed using reference TRBV19 and TRBJ1-1, is DGGITQSPKYLFRKEGQNVTLSCEQNLNHDAMYWYRQDPGQGLRLIYYSQIVNDFQKGDIAEGYSVSREKKESFPLTVTSAQKNPTAFYLCASSAIPGTEAFFGQGTRLTVV.